These T cell receptor beta chains were read from a single sample in a study of Ad26.COV2.S vaccination and SARS-CoV-2 variants. Some clones are missing from TCRdb's copy, which holds only in-frame ones; the method was immunoSEQ multiplex PCR. The data contain roughly 510,000 clones, approximately 90% of them singletons. The material was peripheral blood, obtained in a trial of Ad26.COV2.S vaccine versus placebo. These receptors all come from a person aged 18 to 65 who received the Ad26.COV2.S COVID-19 vaccine or a placebo. Both conserved end residues are part of each CDR3. Fields, in order: clone size, V gene, CDR3 protein. Size values are once, few and many counts, or a class for expanded clones, and some rows have none.

>-|TRBV9
CASSVAVGASGTHEQFF
>-|TRBV28
CASSPRREQYF
>-|TRBV3-1/TRBV3-2
CASSQPRDRGRYEQYF
>few|TRBV6-1
CASSESARSDQPQHF
>-|TRBV5-4
CASSPGRAASTDTQYF
>-|TRBV27
CASRNLGGYYEQYF
>-|TRBV19
CASTAEGTLYEKLFF
>-|TRBV2
CAIQRRTYEQYF
>-|TRBV9
CASSVGRANSPLHF
>-|TRBV5-1
CASSFGRPNTEAFF
>-|TRBV7-8
CASSPGGTGGSYEQYF
>-|TRBV28
CASSPRGTQHF
>-|TRBV30
CAWGTGPVMNTEAFF
>-|TRBV7-3
CASSLPTSGRARYEQYF
>-|TRBV19
CASSSNPGRVHYSNQPQHF
>-|TRBV2
CASSPDHGLGYTF
>-|TRBV4-2
CASSQGAGGPDTQYF
>-|TRBV5-1
CASSFGLAGVYEQYF
>few|TRBV7-2
CASSLALGQLLYEQYF
>-|TRBV15
CATSRDTGYNEQFF
>-|TRBV2
CASSEQTLNEKLFF
>-|TRBV19
CASRIQGGAPEAFF
>once|TRBV3-1/TRBV3-2
CASSQVLQTQYF
>-|TRBV15
CATSRVPGYNEQFF
>-|TRBV27
CASSTSGSYEQYF
>-|TRBV20-1
CSASVGLNTEAFF
>-|TRBV7-9
CASSSYSSNQPQHF
>-|TRBV7-2
CASSLSGLVSPLHF
>few|TRBV5-4
CASSRDPTYEQYF
>-|TRBV7-2
CASRRSAGQETQYF
>-|TRBV6-2/TRBV6-3
CASSQVAGETQYF
>-|TRBV7-2
CASSPRDTSGYTF
>-|TRBV2
CASSAGRSNQPQHF
>-|TRBV30
CASRRDRGPNEQFF
>-|TRBV10-3
CAISEVSYEQYF
>-|TRBV3-1/TRBV3-2
CASSLMGEKLFF
>few|TRBV7-8
CASSQTLLGNYGYTF
>-|TRBV19
CASSIGRALGELFF
>-|TRBV28
CASSLWDRNQPQHF
>-|TRBV5-1
CANSLLAGGTGELFF